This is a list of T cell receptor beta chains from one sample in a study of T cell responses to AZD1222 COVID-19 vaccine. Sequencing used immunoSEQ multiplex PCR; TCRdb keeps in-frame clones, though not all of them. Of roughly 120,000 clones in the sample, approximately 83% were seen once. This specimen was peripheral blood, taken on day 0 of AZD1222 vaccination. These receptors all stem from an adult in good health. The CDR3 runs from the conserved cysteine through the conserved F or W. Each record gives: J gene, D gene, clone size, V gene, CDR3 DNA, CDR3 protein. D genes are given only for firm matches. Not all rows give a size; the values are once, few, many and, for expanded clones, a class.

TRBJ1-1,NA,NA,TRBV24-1,TGTGCCACCAGTGATTCCCTTGCTCAGGGCGCTGAAGCTTTCTTT,CATSDSLAQGAEAFF
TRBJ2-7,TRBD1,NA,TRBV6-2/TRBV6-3,TGTGCCAGCAGTTACGTGGCTGGGACAGGGAAAGGAAACGAGCAGTACTTC,CASSYVAGTGKGNEQYF
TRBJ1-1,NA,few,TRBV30,TGTGCCTGGAGACAGGGACGGGGCACTGAAGCTTTCTTT,CAWRQGRGTEAFF
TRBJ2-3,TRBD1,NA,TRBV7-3,TGTGCCAGCAGCCGGACAGGGGGCAGCACAGATACGCAGTATTTT,CASSRTGGSTDTQYF
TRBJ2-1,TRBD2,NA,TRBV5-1,TGCGCCAGCAGCTCTAGCGGGGGGGCCGTGGATGAGCAGTTCTTC,CASSSSGGAVDEQFF
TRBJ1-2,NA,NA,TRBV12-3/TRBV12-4,TGTGCCAGCAGCCTCGGGACAAACTATGGCTACACCTTC,CASSLGTNYGYTF
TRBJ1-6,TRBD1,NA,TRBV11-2,TGTGCCAGCAGTCGGGACAGGCAGTATTCACCCCTCCACTTT,CASSRDRQYSPLHF
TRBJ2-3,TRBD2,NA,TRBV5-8,TGTGCCAGCAGCTTCGGGGGGGCCGGGGATACGCAGTATTTT,CASSFGGAGDTQYF
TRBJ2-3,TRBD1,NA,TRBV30,TGTGCCTGGTCGGGACAGAGCACAGATACGCAGTATTTT,CAWSGQSTDTQYF
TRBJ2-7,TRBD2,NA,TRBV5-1,TGCGCCAGCACGGGACTAGCGGGATCGGCTTCGAGTGAGCAGTACTTC,CASTGLAGSASSEQYF
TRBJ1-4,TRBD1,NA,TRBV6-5,TGTGCCACCTCCGAGACAGGGGATGAAAAACTGTTTTTT,CATSETGDEKLFF
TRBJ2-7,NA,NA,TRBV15,TGTGCCACCAGCAGATTCCCTGGACAGCCCTCCTACGAGCAGTACTTC,CATSRFPGQPSYEQYF
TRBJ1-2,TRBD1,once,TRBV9,TGTGCCAGCACGCGGACAGGAGGGCTATATGGCTACACCTTC,CASTRTGGLYGYTF
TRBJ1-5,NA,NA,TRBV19,TGTGCCAGTAGTACCCCCCAGGGTAATCAGCCCCAGCATTTT,CASSTPQGNQPQHF
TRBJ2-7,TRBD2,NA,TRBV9,TGTGCCAGCAGCGTAGATGTTTGGGGACTAGCGGGAAACGAGCAGTACTTC,CASSVDVWGLAGNEQYF
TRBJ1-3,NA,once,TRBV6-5,TGTGCCAGCAGTTACTCCCGATCGTCCGCTGGAAACACCATATATTTT,CASSYSRSSAGNTIYF
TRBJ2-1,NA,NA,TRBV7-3,TGTGCCAGCAGCCCCACCGGGGGTGAGCAGTTCTTC,CASSPTGGEQFF
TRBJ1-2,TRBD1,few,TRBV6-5,TGTGCCAGCAGTTACCTCCGGACAGGGGGAGGCTATGGCTACACCTTC,CASSYLRTGGGYGYTF
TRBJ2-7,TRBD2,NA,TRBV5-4,TGTGCCAGCAGCCCCCGGACTAGCCCAAACGAGCAGTACTTC,CASSPRTSPNEQYF
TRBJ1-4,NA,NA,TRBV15,TGTGCCACCAGCAGAGATGGGACCGAGAATGAAAAACTGTTTTTT,CATSRDGTENEKLFF